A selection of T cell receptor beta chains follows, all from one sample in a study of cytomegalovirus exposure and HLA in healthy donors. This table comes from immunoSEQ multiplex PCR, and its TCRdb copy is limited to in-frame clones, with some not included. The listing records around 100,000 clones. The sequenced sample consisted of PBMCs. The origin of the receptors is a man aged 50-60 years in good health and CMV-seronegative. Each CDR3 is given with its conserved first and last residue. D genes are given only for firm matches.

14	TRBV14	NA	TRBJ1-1	CASSHLTGNTEAFF	TGTGCCAGCAGCCACCTGACAGGGAACACTGAAGCTTTCTTT
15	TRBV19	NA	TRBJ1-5	CASSIVGYSNQPQHF	TGTGCCAGTAGTATCGTGGGCTATAGCAATCAGCCCCAGCATTTT
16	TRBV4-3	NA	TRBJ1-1	CASSRGAKVPNTEAFF	TGCGCCAGCAGCCGCGGGGCGAAGGTCCCGAACACTGAAGCTTTCTTT
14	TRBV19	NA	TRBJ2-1	CASSNRQLRGEQFF	TGTGCCTCGAGTAATCGGCAGCTTAGGGGTGAGCAGTTCTTC
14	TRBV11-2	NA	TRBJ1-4	CASSLRGTKEKLFF	TGTGCCAGCAGCCTCCGGGGGACGAAGGAAAAACTGTTTTTT
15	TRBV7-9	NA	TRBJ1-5	CASSSDTGYNQPQHF	TGTGCCAGCAGCTCCGATACAGGTTACAATCAGCCCCAGCATTTT
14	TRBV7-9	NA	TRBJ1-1	CASSVTTVNTEAFF	TGTGCCAGCAGTGTAACGACAGTGAACACTGAAGCTTTCTTT
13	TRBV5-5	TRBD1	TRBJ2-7	CASSKIQGAEQYF	TGTGCCAGCAGTAAAATACAGGGGGCCGAGCAGTACTTC
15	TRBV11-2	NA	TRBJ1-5	CASSLGAGGVQPQHF	TGTGCCAGCAGCTTAGGTGCGGGAGGGGTGCAGCCCCAGCATTTT
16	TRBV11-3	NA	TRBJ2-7	CASSQQGGMGAYEQYF	TGTGCCAGCAGCCAGCAGGGCGGGATGGGCGCCTACGAGCAGTACTTC
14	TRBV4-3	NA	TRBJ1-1	CASSQGGRNTEAFF	TGCGCCAGCAGCCAGGGTGGGAGAAACACTGAAGCTTTCTTT
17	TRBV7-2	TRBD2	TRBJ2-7	CASSLRPTSGSPYEQYF	TGTGCCAGCAGCCTCCGACCGACTAGCGGGAGCCCCTACGAGCAGTACTTC
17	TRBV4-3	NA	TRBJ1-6	CASSQGQAAGDISPLHF	TGCGCCAGCAGCCAAGGTCAGGCGGCAGGGGATATTTCACCCCTCCACTTT
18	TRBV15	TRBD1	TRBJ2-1	CATSSAVRQGRLYNEQFF	TGTGCCACCAGCAGCGCCGTCAGACAGGGGCGATTGTACAATGAGCAGTTCTTC
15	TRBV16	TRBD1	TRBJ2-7	CASSQVGDRVYEQYF	TGTGCCAGCAGCCAGGTCGGGGACAGGGTTTACGAGCAGTACTTC
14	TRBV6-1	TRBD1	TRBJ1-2	CASIPGQRDYGYTF	TGTGCCAGCATCCCGGGACAGAGGGACTATGGCTACACCTTC
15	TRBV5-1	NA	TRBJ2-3	CASSLVVYSTDTQYF	TGCGCCAGCAGCTTGGTCGTCTACAGCACAGATACGCAGTATTTT
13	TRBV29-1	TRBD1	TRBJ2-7	CSVTTGGSGEQYF	TGCAGCGTTACTACAGGGGGCAGCGGCGAGCAGTACTTC
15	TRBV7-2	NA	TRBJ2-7	CASSLLSGGDYEQYF	TGTGCCAGCAGCTTATTGTCGGGGGGCGACTACGAGCAGTACTTC
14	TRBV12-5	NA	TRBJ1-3	CASGFGLTGNTIYF	TGTGCTAGTGGTTTTGGACTGACTGGAAACACCATATATTTT
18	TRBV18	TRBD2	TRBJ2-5	CASSPSSLLAGVAETQYF	TGTGCCAGCTCACCGAGCAGTCTACTAGCGGGAGTCGCAGAGACCCAGTACTTC
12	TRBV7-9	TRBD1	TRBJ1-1	CASSSGQGVAFF	TGTGCCAGCAGCTCCGGACAGGGGGTCGCTTTCTTT
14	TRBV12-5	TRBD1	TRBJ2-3	CASDRTGGEDTQYF	TGTGCTAGTGACCGGACAGGGGGCGAAGATACGCAGTATTTT
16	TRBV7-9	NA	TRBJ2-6	CASGGAGGSGANVLTF	TGTGCCAGCGGCGGGGCAGGCGGCTCTGGGGCCAACGTCCTGACTTTC
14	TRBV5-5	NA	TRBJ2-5	CASTEWAGEETQYF	TGTGCCAGCACCGAATGGGCAGGGGAAGAGACCCAGTACTTC
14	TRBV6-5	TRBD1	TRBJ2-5	CASSTLLTGDAQYF	TGTGCCAGCAGTACCCTGTTGACAGGGGATGCCCAGTACTTC
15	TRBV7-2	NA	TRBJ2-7	CASSLFASSSYEQYF	TGTGCCAGCAGCTTATTCGCGTCAAGCTCCTACGAGCAGTACTTC
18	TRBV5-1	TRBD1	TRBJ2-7	CASSLGETLQGHTYEQYF	TGCGCCAGCAGCTTGGGCGAAACTTTACAGGGGCACACCTACGAGCAGTACTTC
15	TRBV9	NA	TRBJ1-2	CASSVSGDTAYGYTF	TGTGCCAGCAGCGTAAGCGGAGACACGGCCTATGGCTACACCTTC
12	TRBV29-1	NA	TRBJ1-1	CSAGGADTEAFF	TGCAGCGCTGGGGGGGCTGACACTGAAGCTTTCTTT
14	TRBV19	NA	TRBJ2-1	CARVGQGSDNEQFF	TGTGCCAGGGTGGGGCAGGGAAGCGACAATGAGCAGTTCTTC
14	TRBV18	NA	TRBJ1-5	CASSPDWGNQPQHF	TGTGCCAGCTCACCGGACTGGGGCAATCAGCCCCAGCATTTT
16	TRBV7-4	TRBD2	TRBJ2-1	CASSPGTSDTYNEQFF	TGTGCCAGCAGCCCCGGGACTAGTGACACCTACAATGAGCAGTTCTTC
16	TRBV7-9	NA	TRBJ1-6	CASSLDQGLGGSPLYF	TGTGCCAGCAGCTTAGACCAGGGACTAGGCGGTTCACCCCTCTACTTT
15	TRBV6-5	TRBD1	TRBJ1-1	CASRPRDRVHTEAFF	TGTGCCAGCAGACCCCGGGACAGGGTACACACTGAAGCTTTCTTT
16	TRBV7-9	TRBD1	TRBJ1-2	CASSIFDRVGNYGYTF	TGTGCCAGCAGCATCTTCGACAGGGTCGGTAACTATGGCTACACCTTC
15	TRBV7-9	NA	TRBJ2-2	CASSPMGGNTGELFF	TGTGCCAGCAGCCCCATGGGGGGTAACACCGGGGAGCTGTTTTTT
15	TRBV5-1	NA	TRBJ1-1	CASSVTGFRNTEAFF	TGCGCCAGCAGCGTAACAGGGTTCCGGAACACTGAAGCTTTCTTT
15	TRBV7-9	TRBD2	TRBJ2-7	CASSLVAGGPYEQYF	TGTGCCAGCAGCTTAGTCGCGGGGGGACCCTACGAGCAGTACTTC
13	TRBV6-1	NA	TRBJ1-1	CASRLQVNTEAFF	TGTGCCAGCAGGTTGCAGGTGAACACTGAAGCTTTCTTT